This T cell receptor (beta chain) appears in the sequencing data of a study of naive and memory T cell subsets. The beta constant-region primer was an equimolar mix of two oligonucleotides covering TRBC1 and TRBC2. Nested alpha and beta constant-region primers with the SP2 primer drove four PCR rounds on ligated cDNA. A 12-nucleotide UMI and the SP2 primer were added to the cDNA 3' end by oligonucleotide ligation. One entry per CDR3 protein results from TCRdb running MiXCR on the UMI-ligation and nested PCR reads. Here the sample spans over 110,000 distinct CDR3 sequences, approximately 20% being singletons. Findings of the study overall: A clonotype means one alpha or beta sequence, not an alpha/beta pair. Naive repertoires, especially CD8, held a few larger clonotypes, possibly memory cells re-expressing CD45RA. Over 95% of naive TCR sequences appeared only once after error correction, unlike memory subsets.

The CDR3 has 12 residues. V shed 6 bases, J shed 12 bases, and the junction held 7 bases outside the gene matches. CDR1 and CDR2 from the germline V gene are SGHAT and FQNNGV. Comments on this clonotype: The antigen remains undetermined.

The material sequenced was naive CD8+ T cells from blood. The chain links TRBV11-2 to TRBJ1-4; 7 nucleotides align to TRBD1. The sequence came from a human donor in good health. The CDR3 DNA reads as TGTGCCAGCAGTCACACAGGGGAGGAACTGTTTTTT. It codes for CASSHTGEELFF. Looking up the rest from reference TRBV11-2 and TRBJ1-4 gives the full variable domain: EAGVAQSPRYKIIEKRQSVAFWCNPISGHATLYWYQQILGQGPKLLIQFQNNGVVDDSQLPKDRFSAERLKGVDSTLKIQPAKLEDSAVYLCASSHTGEELFFGSGTQLSVL.